The present TCR beta chain was sequenced within a study of T-cell memory formation after mild COVID-19. Study in general: The two donors had largely donor-specific TCR clusters. General study findings and limits: CD4+ contracting clones were found mainly in CM and EM, and CD8+ ones in EMRA. CD4+ bias marked clones expanding day 15 to 37, unlike balanced contracting clones.

Germline CDR1 reads KGHDR; CDR2 reads SFDVKD. Trimming took 3 bases from V and 4 from J, leaving 13 bases between them. The CDR3 loop spans 15 amino acids. Only a few counts were recorded for this clonotype. Antigen specificity is unknown. TCRdb independently ran MiXCR on the 5' RACE reads; one entry per CDR3 protein. The repertoire holds around 130,000 distinct CDR3 sequences, with over 15% as singletons. This TCR was recovered from a man younger than 35 who had mild COVID-19 (a few samples of this study predate the infection). Cell type and time point are not known. Sequencing used PBMCs or a T cell subset sorted from them (not recorded which). This chain connects TRBV24-1 to TRBJ2-3; perhaps TRBD2 as D (7 bases). The DNA of the CDR3 is TGTGCCACCAGTGATCCGGCGGGGGCAGCAGATACGCAGTATTTT. Its translation: CATSDPAGAADTQYF.